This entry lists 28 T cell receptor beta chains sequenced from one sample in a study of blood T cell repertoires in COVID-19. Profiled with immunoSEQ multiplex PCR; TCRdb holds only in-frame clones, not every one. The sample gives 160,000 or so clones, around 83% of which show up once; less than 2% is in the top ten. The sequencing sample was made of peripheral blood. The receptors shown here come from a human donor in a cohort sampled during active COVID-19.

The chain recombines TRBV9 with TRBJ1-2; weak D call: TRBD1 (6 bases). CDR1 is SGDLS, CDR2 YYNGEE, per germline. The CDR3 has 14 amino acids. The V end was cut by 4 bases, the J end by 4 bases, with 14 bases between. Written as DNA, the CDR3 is TGTGCCAGCAGCCCAAGGAAGGGGGTCTATGGCTACACCTTC. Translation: CASSPRKGVYGYTF.

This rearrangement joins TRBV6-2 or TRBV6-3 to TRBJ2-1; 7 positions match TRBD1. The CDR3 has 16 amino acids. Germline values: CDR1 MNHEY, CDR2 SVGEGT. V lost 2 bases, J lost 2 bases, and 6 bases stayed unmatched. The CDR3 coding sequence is TGTGCCAGCAGTTACCACCGGGACAGAGCCTACAATGAGCAGTTCTTC. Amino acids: CASSYHRDRAYNEQFF.

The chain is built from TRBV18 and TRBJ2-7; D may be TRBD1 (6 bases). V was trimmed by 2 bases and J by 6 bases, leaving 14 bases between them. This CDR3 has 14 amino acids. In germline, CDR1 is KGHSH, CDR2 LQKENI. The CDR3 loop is CASSPATGIGEQYF. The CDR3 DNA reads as TGTGCCAGCTCACCAGCCACAGGGATAGGCGAGCAGTACTTC.

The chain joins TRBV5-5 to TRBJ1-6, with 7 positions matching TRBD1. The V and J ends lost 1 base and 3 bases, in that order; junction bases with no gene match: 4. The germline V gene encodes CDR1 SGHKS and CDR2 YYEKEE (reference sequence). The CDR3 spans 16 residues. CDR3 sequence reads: CASSLQWDSYNSPLHF. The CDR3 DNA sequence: TGTGCCAGCAGCTTGCAATGGGACAGCTATAATTCACCCCTCCACTTT. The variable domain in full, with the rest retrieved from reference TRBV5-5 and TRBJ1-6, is DAGVTQSPTHLIKTRGQQVTLRCSPISGHKSVSWYQQVLGQGPQFIFQYYEKEERGRGNFPDRFSARQFPNYSSELNVNALLLGDSALYLCASSLQWDSYNSPLHFGNGTRLTVT.

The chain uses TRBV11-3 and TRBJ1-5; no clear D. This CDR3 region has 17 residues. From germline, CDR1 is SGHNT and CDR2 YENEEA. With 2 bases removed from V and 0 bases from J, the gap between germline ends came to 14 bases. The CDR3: CASSLYFPIYSNQPQHF. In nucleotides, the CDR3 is TGTGCCAGCAGCTTATACTTCCCTATATATAGCAATCAGCCCCAGCATTTT.

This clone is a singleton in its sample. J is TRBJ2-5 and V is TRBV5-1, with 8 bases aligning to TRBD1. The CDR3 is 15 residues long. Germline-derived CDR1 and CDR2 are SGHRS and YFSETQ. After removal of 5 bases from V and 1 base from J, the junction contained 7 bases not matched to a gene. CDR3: CASRWGQVLQETQYF. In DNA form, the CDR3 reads TGCGCCAGCAGGTGGGGACAGGTGCTCCAAGAGACCCAGTACTTC.

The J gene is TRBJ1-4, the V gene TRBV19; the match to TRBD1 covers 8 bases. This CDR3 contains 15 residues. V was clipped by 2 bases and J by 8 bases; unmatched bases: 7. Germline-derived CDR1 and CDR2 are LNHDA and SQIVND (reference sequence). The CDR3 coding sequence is TGTGCCAGTAGTATAACCCGGCAGGGGGCAGAAAAACTGTTTTTT. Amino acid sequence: CASSITRQGAEKLFF. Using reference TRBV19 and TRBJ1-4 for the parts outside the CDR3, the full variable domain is DGGITQSPKYLFRKEGQNVTLSCEQNLNHDAMYWYRQDPGQGLRLIYYSQIVNDFQKGDIAEGYSVSREKKESFPLTVTSAQKNPTAFYLCASSITRQGAEKLFFGSGTQLSVL.

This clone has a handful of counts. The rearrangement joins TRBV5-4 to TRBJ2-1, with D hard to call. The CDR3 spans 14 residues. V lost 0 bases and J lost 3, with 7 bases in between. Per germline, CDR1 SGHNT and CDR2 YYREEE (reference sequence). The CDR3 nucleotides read TGTGCCAGCAGCTTGGGCACGAGCTACAATGAGCAGTTCTTC. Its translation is CASSLGTSYNEQFF.

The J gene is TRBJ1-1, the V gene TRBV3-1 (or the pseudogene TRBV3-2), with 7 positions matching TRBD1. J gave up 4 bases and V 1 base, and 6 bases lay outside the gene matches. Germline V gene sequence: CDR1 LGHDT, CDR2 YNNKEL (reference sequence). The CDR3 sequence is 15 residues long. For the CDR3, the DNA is TGTGCCAGCAGCCAAGGTCCAGGGGGTGGCACTGAAGCTTTCTTT. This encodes CASSQGPGGGTEAFF.

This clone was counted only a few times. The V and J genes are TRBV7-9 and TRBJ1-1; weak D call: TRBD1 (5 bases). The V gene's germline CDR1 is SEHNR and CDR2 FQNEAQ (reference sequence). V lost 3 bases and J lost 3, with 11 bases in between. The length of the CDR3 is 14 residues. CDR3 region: CASSLMGGDTEAFF. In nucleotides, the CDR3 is TGTGCCAGCAGCTTGATGGGGGGTGACACTGAAGCTTTCTTT.

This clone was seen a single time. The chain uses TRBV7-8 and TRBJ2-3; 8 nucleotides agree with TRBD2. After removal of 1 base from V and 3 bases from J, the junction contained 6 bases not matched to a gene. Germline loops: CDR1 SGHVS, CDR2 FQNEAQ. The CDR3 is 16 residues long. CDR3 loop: CASSLVGLDGTDTQYF. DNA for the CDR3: TGTGCCAGCAGCTTAGTGGGACTAGATGGGACAGATACGCAGTATTTT.

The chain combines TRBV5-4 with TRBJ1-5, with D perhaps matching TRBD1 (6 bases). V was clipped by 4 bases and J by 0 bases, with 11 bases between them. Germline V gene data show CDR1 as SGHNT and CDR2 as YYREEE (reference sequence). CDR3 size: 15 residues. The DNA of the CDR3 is TGTGCCAGCAGCAAGGGGGGGGATAGCAATCAGCCCCAGCATTTT. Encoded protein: CASSKGGDSNQPQHF.

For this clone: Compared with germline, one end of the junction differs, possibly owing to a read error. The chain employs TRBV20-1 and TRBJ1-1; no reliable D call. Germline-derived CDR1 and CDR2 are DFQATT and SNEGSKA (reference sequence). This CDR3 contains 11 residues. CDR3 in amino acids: CRAMVGAEAFF. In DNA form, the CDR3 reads TGCAGAGCTATGGTGGGCGCTGAAGCTTTCTTT.

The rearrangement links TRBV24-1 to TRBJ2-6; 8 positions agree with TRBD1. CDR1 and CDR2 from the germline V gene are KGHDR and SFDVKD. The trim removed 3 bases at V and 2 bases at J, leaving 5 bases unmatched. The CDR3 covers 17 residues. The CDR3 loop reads CATSDPAQGAGANVLTF. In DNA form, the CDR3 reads TGTGCCACCAGTGATCCCGCACAGGGGGCTGGGGCCAACGTCCTGACTTTC.

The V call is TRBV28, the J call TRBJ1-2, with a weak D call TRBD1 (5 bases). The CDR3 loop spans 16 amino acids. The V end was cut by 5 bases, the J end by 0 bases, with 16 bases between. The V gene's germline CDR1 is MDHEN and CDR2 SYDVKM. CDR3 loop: CASSPGGGLANYGYTF. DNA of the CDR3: TGTGCCAGCAGTCCCGGGGGAGGGTTAGCTAACTATGGCTACACCTTC.

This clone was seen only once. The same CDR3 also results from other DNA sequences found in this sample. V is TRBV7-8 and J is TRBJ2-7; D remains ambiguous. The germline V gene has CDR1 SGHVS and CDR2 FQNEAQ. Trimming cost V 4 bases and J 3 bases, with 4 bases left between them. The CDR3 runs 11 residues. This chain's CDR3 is CASSYNYEQYF. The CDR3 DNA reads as TGTGCCAGCAGCTACAACTACGAGCAGTACTTC. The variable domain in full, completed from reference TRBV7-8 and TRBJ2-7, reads GAGVSQSPRYKVAKRGQDVALRCDPISGHVSLFWYQQALGQGPEFLTYFQNEAQLDKSGLPSDRFFAERPEGSVSTLKIQRTQQEDSAVYLCASSYNYEQYFGPGTRLTVT.

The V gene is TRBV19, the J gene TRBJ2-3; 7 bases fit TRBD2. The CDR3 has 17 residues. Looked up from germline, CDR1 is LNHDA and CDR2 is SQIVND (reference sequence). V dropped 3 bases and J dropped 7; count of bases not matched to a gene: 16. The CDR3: CASSMEWASGAGNTQYF. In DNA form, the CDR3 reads TGTGCCAGTAGTATGGAGTGGGCTAGCGGAGCCGGGAATACGCAGTATTTT.

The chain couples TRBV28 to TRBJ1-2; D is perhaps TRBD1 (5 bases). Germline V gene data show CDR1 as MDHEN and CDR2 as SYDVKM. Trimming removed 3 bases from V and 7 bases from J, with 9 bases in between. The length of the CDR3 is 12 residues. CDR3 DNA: TGTGCCAGCAGTTTGCAGGGTAGTGGCTACACCTTC. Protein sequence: CASSLQGSGYTF.

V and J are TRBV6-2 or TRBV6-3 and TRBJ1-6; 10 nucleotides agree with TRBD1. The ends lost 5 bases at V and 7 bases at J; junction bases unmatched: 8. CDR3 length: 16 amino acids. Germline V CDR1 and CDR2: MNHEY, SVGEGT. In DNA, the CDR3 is TGTGCCAGCAGTCCCATCCCGGGACAGGGGAATTCACCCCTCCACTTT. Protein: CASSPIPGQGNSPLHF.

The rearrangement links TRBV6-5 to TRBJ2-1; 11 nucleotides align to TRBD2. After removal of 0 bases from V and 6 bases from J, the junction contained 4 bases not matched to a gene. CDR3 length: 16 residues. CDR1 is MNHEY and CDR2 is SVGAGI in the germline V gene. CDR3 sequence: CASSYSALAGGNEQFF. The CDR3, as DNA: TGTGCCAGCAGTTACTCTGCCCTAGCGGGAGGCAATGAGCAGTTCTTC.

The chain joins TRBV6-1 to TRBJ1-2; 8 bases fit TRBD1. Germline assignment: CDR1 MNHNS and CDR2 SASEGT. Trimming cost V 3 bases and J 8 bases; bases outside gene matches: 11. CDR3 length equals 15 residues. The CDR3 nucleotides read TGTGCCAGCAGTGAGGGGCGACAGGGGCTTAGAGGCTACACCTTC. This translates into CASSEGRQGLRGYTF.

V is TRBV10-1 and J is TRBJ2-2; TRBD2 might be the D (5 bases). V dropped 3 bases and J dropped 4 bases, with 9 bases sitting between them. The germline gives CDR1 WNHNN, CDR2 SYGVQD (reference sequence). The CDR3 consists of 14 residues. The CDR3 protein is CASSERGSTGELFF. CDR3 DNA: TGCGCCAGCAGTGAACGGGGTTCCACCGGGGAGCTGTTTTTT.

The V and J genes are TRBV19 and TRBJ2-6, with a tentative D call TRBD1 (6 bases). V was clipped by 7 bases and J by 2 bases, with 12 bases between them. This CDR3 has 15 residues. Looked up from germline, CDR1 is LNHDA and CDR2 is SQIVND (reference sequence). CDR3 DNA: TGTGCCAGTAACCAACGGACAGCTGGGGCCAACGTCCTGACTTTC. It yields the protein CASNQRTAGANVLTF.

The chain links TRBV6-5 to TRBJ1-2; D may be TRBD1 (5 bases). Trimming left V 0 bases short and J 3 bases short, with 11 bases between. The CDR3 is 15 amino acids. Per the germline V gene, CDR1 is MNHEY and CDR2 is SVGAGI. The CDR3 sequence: CASSYSGGGDYGYTF. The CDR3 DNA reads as TGTGCCAGCAGTTACTCCGGGGGGGGAGACTATGGCTACACCTTC.

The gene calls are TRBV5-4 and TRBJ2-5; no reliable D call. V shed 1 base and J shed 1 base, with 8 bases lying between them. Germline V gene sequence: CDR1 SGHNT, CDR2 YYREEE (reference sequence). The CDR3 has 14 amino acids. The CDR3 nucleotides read TGTGCCAGCAGCTTGTGGGCGACCCAAGAGACCCAGTACTTC. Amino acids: CASSLWATQETQYF.

CDR3 DNA sequence: TGTGCCAGCAGTCTCCCACTAGCGGGCCCTTCCTACGAGCAGTACTTC. Its protein product is CASSLPLAGPSYEQYF. The chain is built from TRBV6-7 and TRBJ2-7; TRBD2 matches 9 bases. TRBV6-7 is an ORF for which the function is uncertain. The CDR3 has 16 residues. The V and J ends lost 5 bases and 1 base, in that order; junction bases with no gene match: 9.

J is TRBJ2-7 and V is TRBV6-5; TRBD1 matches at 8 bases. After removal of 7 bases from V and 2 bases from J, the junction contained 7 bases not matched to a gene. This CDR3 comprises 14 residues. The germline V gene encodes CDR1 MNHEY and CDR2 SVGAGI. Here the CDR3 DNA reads TGTGCCAGCACCGGGGACAGGTACCCCTACGAGCAGTACTTC. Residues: CASTGDRYPYEQYF.

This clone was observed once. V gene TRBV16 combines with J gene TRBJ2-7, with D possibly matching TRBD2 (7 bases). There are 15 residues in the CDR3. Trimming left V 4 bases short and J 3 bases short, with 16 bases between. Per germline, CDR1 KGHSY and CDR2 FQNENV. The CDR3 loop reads CASSRWGGHNYEQYF. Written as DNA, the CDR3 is TGTGCCAGCAGCCGCTGGGGGGGACACAACTACGAGCAGTACTTC.